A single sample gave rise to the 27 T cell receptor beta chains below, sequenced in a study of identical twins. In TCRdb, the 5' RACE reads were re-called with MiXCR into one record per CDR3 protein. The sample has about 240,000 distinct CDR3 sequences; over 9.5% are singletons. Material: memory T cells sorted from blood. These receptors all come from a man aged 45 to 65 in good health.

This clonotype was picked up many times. CDR3 DNA sequence: TGTGCCGGGACAGGAATAACTGGAAACACCATATATTTT. It translates to CAGTGITGNTIYF. J is TRBJ1-3 and V is TRBV12-3 or TRBV12-4, with TRBD1 matching 8 bases. Trimming removed 11 bases from V and 2 bases from J; junction bases left unmatched: 5. The CDR3 contains 13 residues.

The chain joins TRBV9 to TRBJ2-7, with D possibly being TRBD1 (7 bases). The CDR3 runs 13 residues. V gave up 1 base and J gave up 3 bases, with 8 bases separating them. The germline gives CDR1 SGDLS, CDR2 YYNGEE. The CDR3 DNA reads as TGTGCCAGCAGCGTACAGGGGGGCTACGAGCAGTACTTC. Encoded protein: CASSVQGGYEQYF.

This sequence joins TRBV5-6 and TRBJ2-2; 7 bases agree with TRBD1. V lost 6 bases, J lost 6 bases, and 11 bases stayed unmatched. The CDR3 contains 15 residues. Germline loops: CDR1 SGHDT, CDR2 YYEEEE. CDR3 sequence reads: CASTRGTAMAGELFF. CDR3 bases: TGTGCCAGCACCCGAGGGACAGCTATGGCCGGGGAGCTGTTTTTT.

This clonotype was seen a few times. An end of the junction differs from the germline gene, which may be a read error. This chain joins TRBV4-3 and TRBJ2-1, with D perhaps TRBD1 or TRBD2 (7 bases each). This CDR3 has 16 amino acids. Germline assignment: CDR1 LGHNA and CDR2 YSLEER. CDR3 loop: CASSQVRGGQGDEQFF. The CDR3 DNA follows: TGCGCCAGCAGTCAAGTTAGGGGGGGGCAGGGGGATGAGCAGTTCTTC.

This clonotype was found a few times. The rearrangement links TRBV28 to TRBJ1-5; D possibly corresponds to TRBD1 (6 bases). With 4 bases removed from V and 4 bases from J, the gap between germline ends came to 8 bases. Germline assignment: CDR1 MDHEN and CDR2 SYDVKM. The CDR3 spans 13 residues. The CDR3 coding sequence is TGTGCCAGCAGTTCACAGGGAAATCAGCCCCAGCATTTT. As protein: CASSSQGNQPQHF. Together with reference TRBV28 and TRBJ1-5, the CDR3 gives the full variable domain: DVKVTQSSRYLVKRTGEKVFLECVQDMDHENMFWYRQDPGLGLRLIYFSYDVKMKEKGDIPEGYSVSREKKERFSLILESASTNQTSMYLCASSSQGNQPQHFGDGTRLSIL.

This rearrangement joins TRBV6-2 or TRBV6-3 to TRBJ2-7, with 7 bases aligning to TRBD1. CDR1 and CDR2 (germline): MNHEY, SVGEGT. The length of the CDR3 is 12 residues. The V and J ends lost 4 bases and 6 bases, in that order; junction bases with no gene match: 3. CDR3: CASSFAGGEQYF. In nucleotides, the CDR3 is TGTGCCAGCAGTTTCGCAGGGGGCGAGCAGTACTTC.

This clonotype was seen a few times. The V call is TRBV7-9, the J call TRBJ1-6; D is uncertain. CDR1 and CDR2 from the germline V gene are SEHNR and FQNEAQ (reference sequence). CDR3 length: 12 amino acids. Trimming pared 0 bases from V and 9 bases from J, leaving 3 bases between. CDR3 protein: CASSLATSPLHF. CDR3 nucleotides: TGTGCCAGCAGCTTAGCGACTTCACCCCTCCACTTT.

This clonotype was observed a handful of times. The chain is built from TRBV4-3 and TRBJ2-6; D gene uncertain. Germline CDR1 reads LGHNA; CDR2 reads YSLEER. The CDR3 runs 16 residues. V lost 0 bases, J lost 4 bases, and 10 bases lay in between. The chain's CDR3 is CASSQEFGTGANVLTF. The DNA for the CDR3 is TGCGCCAGCAGCCAAGAGTTTGGTACCGGGGCCAACGTCCTGACTTTC.

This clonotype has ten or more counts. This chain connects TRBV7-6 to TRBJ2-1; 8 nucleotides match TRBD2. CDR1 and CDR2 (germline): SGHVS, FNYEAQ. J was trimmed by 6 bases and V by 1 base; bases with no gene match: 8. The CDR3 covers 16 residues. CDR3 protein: CASSLGLASRGNEQFF. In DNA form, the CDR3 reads TGTGCCAGCAGCTTAGGACTAGCGTCGAGGGGCAATGAGCAGTTCTTC.

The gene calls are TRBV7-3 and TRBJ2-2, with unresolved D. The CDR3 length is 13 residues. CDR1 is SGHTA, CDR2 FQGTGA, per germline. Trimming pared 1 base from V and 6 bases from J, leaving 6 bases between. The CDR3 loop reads CASSLKFSGELFF. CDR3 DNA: TGTGCCAGCAGCTTAAAATTTTCCGGGGAGCTGTTTTTT.

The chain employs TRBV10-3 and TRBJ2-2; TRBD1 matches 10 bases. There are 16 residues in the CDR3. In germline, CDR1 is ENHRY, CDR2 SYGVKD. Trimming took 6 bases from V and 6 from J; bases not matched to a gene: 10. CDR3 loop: CAIRDGTGAKAGELFF. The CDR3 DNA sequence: TGTGCCATCAGAGACGGGACAGGGGCAAAGGCCGGGGAGCTGTTTTTT.

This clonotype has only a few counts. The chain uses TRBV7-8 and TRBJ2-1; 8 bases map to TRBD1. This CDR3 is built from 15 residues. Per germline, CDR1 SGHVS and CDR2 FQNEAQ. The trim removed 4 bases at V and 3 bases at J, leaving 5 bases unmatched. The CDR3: CASSSPTGDYNEQFF. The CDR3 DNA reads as TGTGCCAGCAGCTCCCCGACAGGGGACTACAATGAGCAGTTCTTC.

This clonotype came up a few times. CDR3 loop: CASRRPGQGTGELFF. The CDR3 DNA reads TGTGCCAGCAGACGACCGGGACAGGGCACCGGGGAGCTGTTTTTT. The V call is TRBV6-1, the J call TRBJ2-2, with TRBD1 identical over 9 bases. The CDR3 contains 15 residues. V dropped 6 bases and J dropped 4; count of bases not matched to a gene: 6. The germline V gene has CDR1 MNHNS and CDR2 SASEGT.

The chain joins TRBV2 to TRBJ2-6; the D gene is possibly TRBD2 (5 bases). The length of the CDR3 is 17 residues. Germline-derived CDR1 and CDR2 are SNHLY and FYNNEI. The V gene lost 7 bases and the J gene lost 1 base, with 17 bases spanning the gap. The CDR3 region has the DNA TGTGCCAGCATTCGAGGGCGGAGGAATTCTGGGGCCAACGTCCTGACTTTC. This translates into CASIRGRRNSGANVLTF.

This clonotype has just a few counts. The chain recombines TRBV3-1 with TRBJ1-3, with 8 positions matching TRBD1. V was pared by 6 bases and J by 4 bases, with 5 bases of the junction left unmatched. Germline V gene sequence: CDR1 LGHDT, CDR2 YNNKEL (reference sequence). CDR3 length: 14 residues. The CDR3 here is CASSSGGAGNTIYF. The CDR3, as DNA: TGTGCCAGCAGTTCAGGGGGCGCCGGAAACACCATATATTTT.

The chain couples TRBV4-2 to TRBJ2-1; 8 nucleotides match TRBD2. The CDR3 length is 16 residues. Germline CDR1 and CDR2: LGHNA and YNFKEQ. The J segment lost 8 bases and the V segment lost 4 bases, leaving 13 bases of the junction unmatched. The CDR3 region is CASSRNTGTSAHEQFF. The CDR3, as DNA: TGTGCCAGCAGCCGTAATACCGGGACTAGTGCCCATGAGCAGTTCTTC.

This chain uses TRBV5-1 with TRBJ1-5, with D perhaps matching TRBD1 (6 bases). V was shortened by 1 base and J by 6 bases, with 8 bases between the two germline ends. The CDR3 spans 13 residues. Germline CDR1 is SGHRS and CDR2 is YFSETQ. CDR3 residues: CASSLSGVQPQHF. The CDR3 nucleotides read TGCGCCAGCAGCTTGTCAGGGGTTCAGCCCCAGCATTTT. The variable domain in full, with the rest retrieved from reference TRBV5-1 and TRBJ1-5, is KAGVTQTPRYLIKTRGQQVTLSCSPISGHRSVSWYQQTPGQGLQFLFEYFSETQRNKGNFPGRFSGRQFSNSRSEMNVSTLELGDSALYLCASSLSGVQPQHFGDGTRLSIL.

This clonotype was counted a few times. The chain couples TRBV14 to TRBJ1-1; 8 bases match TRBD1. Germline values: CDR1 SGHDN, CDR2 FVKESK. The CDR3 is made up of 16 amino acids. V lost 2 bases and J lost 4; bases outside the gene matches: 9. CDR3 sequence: CASSQRDTGGGTEAFF. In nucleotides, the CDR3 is TGTGCCAGCAGCCAACGGGACACAGGGGGTGGCACTGAAGCTTTCTTT.

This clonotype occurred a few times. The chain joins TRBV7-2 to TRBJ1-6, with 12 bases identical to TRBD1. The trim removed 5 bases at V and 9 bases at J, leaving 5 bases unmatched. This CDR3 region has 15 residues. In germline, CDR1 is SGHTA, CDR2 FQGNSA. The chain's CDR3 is CASSGGTGGRSPLHF. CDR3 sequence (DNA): TGTGCCAGCAGCGGAGGGACAGGGGGCCGTTCACCCCTCCACTTT. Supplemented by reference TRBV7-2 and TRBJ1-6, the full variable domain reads GAGVSQSPSNKVTEKGKDVELRCDPISGHTALYWYRQSLGQGLEFLIYFQGNSAPDKSGLPSDRFSAERTGGSVSTLTIQRTQQEDSAVYLCASSGGTGGRSPLHFGNGTRLTVT.

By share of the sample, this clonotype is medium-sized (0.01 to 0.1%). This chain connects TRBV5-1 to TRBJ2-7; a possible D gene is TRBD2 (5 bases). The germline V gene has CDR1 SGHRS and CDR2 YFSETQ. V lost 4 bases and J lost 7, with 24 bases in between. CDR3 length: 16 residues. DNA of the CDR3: TGCGCCAGCAGCCCTACCTACGAGGATTTAGGGAGAGAGCAGTACTTC. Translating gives CASSPTYEDLGREQYF.

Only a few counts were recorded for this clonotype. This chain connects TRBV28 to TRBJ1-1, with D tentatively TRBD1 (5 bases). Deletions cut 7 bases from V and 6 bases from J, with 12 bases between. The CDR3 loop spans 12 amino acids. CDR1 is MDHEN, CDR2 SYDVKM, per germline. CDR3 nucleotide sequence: TGTGCCAGCACCGGTGGGACTCCTGAAGCTTTCTTT. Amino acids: CASTGGTPEAFF. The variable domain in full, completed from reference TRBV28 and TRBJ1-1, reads DVKVTQSSRYLVKRTGEKVFLECVQDMDHENMFWYRQDPGLGLRLIYFSYDVKMKEKGDIPEGYSVSREKKERFSLILESASTNQTSMYLCASTGGTPEAFFGQGTRLTVV.

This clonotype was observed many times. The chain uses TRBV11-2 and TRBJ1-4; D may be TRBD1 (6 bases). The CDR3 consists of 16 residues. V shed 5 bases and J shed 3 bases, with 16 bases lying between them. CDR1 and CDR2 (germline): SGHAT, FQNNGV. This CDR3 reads CASSTLRTASNEKLFF. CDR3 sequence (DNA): TGTGCCAGCAGCACTCTTAGGACAGCTTCTAATGAAAAACTGTTTTTT.

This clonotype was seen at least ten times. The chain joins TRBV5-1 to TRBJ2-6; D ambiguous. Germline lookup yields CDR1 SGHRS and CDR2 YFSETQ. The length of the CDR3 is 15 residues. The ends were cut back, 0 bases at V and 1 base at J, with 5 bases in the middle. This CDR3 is CASSLDVSGANVLTF. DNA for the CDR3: TGCGCCAGCAGCTTGGACGTATCTGGGGCCAACGTCCTGACTTTC.

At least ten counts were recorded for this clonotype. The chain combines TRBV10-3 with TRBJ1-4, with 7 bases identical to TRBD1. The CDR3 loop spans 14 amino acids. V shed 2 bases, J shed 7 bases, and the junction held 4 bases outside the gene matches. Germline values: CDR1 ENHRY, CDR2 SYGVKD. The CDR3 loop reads CAISEDRDREKLFF. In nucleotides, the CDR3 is TGTGCCATCAGTGAGGACAGGGACCGTGAAAAACTGTTTTTT.

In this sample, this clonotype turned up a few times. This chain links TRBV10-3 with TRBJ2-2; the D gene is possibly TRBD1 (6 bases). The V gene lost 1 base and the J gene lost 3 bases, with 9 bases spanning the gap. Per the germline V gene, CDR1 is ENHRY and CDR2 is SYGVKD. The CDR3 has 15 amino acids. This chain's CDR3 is CAISEYRTDTGELFF. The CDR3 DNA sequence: TGTGCCATCAGTGAGTATCGGACAGACACCGGGGAGCTGTTTTTT.

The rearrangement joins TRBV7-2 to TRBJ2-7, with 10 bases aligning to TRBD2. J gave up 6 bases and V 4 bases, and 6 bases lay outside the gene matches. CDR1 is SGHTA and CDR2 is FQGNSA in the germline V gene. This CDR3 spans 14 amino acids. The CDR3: CASSSMLAGVEQYF. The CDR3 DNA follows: TGTGCCAGCAGCTCAATGCTAGCGGGAGTCGAGCAGTACTTC.

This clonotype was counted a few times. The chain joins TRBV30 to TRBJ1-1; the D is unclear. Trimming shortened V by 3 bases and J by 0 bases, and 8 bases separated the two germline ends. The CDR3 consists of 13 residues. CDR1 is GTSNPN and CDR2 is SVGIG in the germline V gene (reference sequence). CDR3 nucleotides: TGTGCCTGGAGACAGTATATGAACACTGAAGCTTTCTTT. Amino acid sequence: CAWRQYMNTEAFF.